The 11 T cell receptor beta chains in this list originate from one sample, sequenced in a study of blood T cell repertoires in COVID-19. TCRdb's copy holds only in-frame clones and misses some; the assay was immunoSEQ multiplex PCR. The sample includes 150,000 to 200,000 clones, 80% to 90% seen only once; the top ten take roughly 9.8%. Sequencing used peripheral blood. All receptors derive from a woman in her sixties with COVID-19, enrolled during active disease.

The rearrangement uses TRBV29-1 and TRBJ2-7; 10 bases are shared with TRBD2. J was trimmed by 5 bases and V by 3 bases; bases with no gene match: 16. CDR3 length: 17 residues. CDR1 SQVTM and CDR2 ANQGSEA come from the germline V gene. CDR3 sequence reads: CSVDRRASSGSTHEQYF. CDR3 nucleotides: TGCAGCGTTGATCGTCGTGCCTCTAGCGGGAGTACCCACGAGCAGTACTTC.

The V and J genes are TRBV11-2 and TRBJ2-2; 11 positions match TRBD2. This CDR3 has 18 residues. Germline V gene lookup returns CDR1 SGHAT and CDR2 FQNNGV. Losses at the gene ends were 1 base for V and 2 bases for J; bases not matched to a gene: 6. CDR3 sequence reads: CASSLGLTSGGNTGELFF. CDR3 DNA sequence: TGTGCCAGCAGCTTAGGACTCACTAGCGGGGGAAACACCGGGGAGCTGTTTTTT. Supplemented by reference TRBV11-2 and TRBJ2-2, the full variable domain reads EAGVAQSPRYKIIEKRQSVAFWCNPISGHATLYWYQQILGQGPKLLIQFQNNGVVDDSQLPKDRFSAERLKGVDSTLKIQPAKLEDSAVYLCASSLGLTSGGNTGELFFGEGSRLTVL.

The chain has TRBV29-1 and TRBJ1-5; TRBD1 matches at 9 bases. CDR3 size: 13 residues. The junction had 5 bases not matched to a gene; V was cut back by 6 bases and J by 5 bases. Germline V gene data show CDR1 as SQVTM and CDR2 as ANQGSEA. DNA of the CDR3: TGCAGCGTAGGGACAGGGACCGATCAGCCCCAGCATTTT. Its translation: CSVGTGTDQPQHF.

The chain recombines TRBV19 with TRBJ1-5; the D gene is possibly TRBD1 (5 bases). V dropped 3 bases and J dropped 7 bases, with 13 bases sitting between them. The germline V gene encodes CDR1 LNHDA and CDR2 SQIVND (reference sequence). The CDR3 is 14 amino acids. The CDR3 protein is CASSMGVGGQPQHF. The DNA for the CDR3 is TGTGCCAGTAGTATGGGGGTAGGAGGGCAGCCCCAGCATTTT.

The chain is built from TRBV2 and TRBJ2-7; 9 bases fit TRBD2. The junction had 8 bases not matched to a gene; V was cut back by 6 bases and J by 2 bases. This CDR3 comprises 15 residues. Per germline, CDR1 SNHLY and CDR2 FYNNEI. The chain's CDR3 is CASSDSGSRTYEQYF. The CDR3 DNA follows: TGTGCCAGCAGCGATAGCGGGAGTCGCACCTACGAGCAGTACTTC.

The table lists this clone with a few counts. The CDR3: CASSLQGGWQETQYF. The CDR3 nucleotides read TGTGCCAGCAGCCTCCAGGGAGGGTGGCAAGAGACCCAGTACTTC. This chain uses TRBV3-1 (or the pseudogene TRBV3-2) with TRBJ2-5, with 7 bases lining up with TRBD2. V lost 4 bases and J lost 2; bases outside the gene matches: 7. Germline values: CDR1 LGHDT, CDR2 YNNKEL (reference sequence). CDR3 size: 15 residues.

This rearrangement joins TRBV5-1 to TRBJ1-1; TRBD1 matches at 8 bases. The CDR3 covers 14 residues. V dropped 7 bases and J dropped 1; count of bases not matched to a gene: 6. From germline, CDR1 is SGHRS and CDR2 YFSETQ. In DNA form, the CDR3 reads TGCGCCAGCGGACCGACAGGGGCGAACACTGAAGCTTTCTTT. As protein: CASGPTGANTEAFF.

This clone was found once. The rearrangement joins TRBV7-2 to TRBJ2-5, with TRBD2 matching 7 bases. The CDR3 has 15 residues. V gave up 5 bases and J gave up 5 bases; unmatched junction bases: 11. Germline CDR1 is SGHTA and CDR2 is FQGNSA. CDR3 loop: CASSLPAGVGETQYF. In nucleotides, the CDR3 is TGTGCCAGCAGCCTACCGGCGGGAGTGGGCGAGACCCAGTACTTC.

The chain uses TRBV11-2 and TRBJ2-7; 12 bases fit TRBD2. Matching the DNA end better, TRBJ2-1 makes the J call doubtful. There are 16 residues in the CDR3. The germline gives CDR1 SGHAT, CDR2 FQNNGV. The CDR3 here is CASSTRTSGTYNEQFF. CDR3 bases: TGTGCCAGCAGCACTCGGACTAGCGGGACCTACAATGAGCAGTTCTTC.

This CDR3 is CASMAGVNNEQFF. CDR3 DNA: TGTGCCAGCATGGCGGGAGTGAACAATGAGCAGTTCTTC. The chain couples TRBV11-3 to TRBJ2-1; 7 bases match TRBD2. The CDR3 has 13 residues. Germline CDR1 and CDR2: SGHNT and YENEEA. Trimming took 7 bases from V and 5 from J; bases not matched to a gene: 5. The full variable domain, completed using reference TRBV11-3 and TRBJ2-1, is EAGVVQSPRYKIIEKKQPVAFWCNPISGHNTLYWYLQNLGQGPELLIRYENEEAVDDSQLPKDRFSAERLKGVDSTLKIQPAELGDSAVYLCASMAGVNNEQFFGPGTRLTVL.

This chain joins TRBV6-5 and TRBJ1-4; 8 positions agree with TRBD1. Germline V gene data show CDR1 as MNHEY and CDR2 as SVGAGI. V trimming: 4 bases; J trimming: 8 bases; junction bases outside the gene matches: 12. The CDR3 has 16 amino acids. The CDR3 bases are TGTGCCAGCAGTTCCTCTATCGGACAGGGACTCGAAAAACTGTTTTTT. This encodes CASSSSIGQGLEKLFF.